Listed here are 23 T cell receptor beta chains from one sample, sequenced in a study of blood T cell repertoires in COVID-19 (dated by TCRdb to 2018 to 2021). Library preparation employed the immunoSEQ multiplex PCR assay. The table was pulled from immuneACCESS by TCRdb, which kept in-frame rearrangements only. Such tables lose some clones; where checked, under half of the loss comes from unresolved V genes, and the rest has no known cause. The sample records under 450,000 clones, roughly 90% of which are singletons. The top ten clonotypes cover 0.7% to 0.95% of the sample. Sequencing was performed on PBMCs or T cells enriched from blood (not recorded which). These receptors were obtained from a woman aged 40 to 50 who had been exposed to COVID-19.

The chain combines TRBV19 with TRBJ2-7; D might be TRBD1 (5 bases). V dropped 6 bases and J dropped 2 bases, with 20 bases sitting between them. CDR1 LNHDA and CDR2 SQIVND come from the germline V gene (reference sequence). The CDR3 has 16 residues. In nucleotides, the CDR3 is TGTGCCAGTAGCATCGATGTCCAGGGCACAACCTACGAGCAGTACTTC. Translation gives CASSIDVQGTTYEQYF.

The CDR3 spells CASRKDRRTEAFF. The CDR3 nucleotides are TGTGCCAGCCGAAAAGACAGACGAACTGAAGCTTTCTTT. The chain recombines TRBV12-3 or TRBV12-4 with TRBJ1-1, with D maybe TRBD1 (5 bases). The V end was cut by 8 bases, the J end by 5 bases, with 15 bases between. This CDR3 comprises 13 residues.

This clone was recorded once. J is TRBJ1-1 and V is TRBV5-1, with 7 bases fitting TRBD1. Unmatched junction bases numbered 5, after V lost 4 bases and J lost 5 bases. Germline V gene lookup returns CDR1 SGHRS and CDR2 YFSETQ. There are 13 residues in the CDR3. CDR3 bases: TGCGCCAGCAGCAACAGGGGAATGACTGAAGCTTTCTTT. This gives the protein CASSNRGMTEAFF.

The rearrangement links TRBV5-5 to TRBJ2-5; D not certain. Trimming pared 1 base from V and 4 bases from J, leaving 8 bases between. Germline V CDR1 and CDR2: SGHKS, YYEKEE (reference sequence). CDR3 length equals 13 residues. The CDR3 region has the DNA TGTGCCAGCAGCTTGTACCCGCGAGAGACCCAGTACTTC. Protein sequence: CASSLYPRETQYF.

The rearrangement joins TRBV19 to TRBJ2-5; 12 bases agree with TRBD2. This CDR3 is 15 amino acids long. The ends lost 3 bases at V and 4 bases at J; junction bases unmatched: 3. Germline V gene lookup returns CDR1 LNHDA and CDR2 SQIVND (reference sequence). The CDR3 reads CASSISSGRGETQYF. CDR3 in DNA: TGTGCCAGTAGTATCTCTAGCGGGAGGGGAGAGACCCAGTACTTC.

Here the CDR3 reads CASSFGGANYGYTF. The CDR3 DNA reads as TGTGCCAGCAGTTTTGGGGGGGCAAACTATGGCTACACCTTC. The chain joins TRBV27 to TRBJ1-2, with D tentatively TRBD1 (6 bases). This CDR3 is built from 14 residues. Per the germline V gene, CDR1 is MNHEY and CDR2 is SMNVEV (reference sequence). V was trimmed by 3 bases and J by 2 bases, leaving 10 bases between them.

The CDR3, as DNA: TGCGCCAGCAGCTCCCAGGGTTCCGGCTATGGCTACACCTTC. As protein: CASSSQGSGYGYTF. The rearrangement joins TRBV5-1 to TRBJ1-2; tentative D call: TRBD1 (5 bases). From germline, CDR1 is SGHRS and CDR2 YFSETQ. The ends were cut back, 3 bases at V and 4 bases at J, with 13 bases in the middle. This CDR3 is 14 amino acids long.

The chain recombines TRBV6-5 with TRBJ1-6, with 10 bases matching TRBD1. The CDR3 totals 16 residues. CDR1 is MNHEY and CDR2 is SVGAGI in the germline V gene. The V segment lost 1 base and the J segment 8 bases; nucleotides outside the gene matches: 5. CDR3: CASSYYPGQGYSPLHF. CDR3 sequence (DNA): TGTGCCAGCAGTTACTATCCGGGACAGGGGTATTCACCCCTCCACTTT.

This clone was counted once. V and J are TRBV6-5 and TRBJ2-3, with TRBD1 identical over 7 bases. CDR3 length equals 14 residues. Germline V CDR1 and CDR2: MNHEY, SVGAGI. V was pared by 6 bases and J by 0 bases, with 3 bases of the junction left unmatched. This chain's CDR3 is CASRDRTSTDTQYF. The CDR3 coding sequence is TGTGCCAGCAGGGACAGGACTAGCACAGATACGCAGTATTTT.

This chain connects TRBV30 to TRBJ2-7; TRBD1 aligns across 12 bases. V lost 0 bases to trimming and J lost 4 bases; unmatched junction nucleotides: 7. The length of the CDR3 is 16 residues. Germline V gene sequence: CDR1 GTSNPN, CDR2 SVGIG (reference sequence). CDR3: CAWSVRGTGGKYEQYF. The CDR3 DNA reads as TGTGCCTGGAGTGTTCGAGGGACAGGGGGCAAGTACGAGCAGTACTTC.

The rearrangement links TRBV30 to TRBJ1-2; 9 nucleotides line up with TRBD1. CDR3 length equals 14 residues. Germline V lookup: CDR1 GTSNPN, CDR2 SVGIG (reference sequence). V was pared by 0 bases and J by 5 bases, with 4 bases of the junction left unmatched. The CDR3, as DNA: TGTGCCTGGAGTGTACAGGGGGCGGGATATGGCTACACCTTC. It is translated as CAWSVQGAGYGYTF.

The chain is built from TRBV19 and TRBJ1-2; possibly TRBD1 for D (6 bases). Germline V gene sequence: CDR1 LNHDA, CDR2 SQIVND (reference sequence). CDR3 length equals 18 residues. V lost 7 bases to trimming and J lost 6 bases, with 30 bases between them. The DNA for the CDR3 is TGTGCCAGTACAACCCCTGGATTACGGGACACCTCCAGACATGGCTACACCTTC. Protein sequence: CASTTPGLRDTSRHGYTF.

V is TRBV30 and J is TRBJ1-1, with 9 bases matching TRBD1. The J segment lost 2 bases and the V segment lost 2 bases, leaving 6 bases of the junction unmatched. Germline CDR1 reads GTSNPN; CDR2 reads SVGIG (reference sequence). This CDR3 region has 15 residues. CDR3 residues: CAWSPRGQGNTEAFF. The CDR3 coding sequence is TGTGCCTGGAGTCCCCGGGGACAGGGAAACACTGAAGCTTTCTTT.

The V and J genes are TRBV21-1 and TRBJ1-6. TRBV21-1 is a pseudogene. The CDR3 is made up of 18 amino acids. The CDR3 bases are TGTGCCAGCAGCAAAGCGCAAGAGGGTCCATGGGATAATTCACCCCTCCACTTT. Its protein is CASSKAQEGPWDNSPLHF.

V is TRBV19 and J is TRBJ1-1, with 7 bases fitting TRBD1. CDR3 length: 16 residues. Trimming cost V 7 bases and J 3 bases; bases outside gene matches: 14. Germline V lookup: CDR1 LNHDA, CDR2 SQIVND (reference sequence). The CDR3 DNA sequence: TGTGCCAGTAAACCGGGACAGATCCTTGCTTACACTGAAGCTTTCTTT. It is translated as CASKPGQILAYTEAFF.

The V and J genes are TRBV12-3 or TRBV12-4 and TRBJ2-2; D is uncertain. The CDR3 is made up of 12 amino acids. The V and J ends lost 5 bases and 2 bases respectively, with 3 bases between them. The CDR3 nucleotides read TGTGCCAGCAGTCTAAACACCGGGGAGCTGTTTTTT. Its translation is CASSLNTGELFF.

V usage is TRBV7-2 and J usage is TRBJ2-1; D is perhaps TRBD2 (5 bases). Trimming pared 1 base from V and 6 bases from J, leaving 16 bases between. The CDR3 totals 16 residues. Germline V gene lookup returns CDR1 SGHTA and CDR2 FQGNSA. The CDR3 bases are TGTGCCAGCAGCTTAGACTTGCGGACGGGATCCAATGAGCAGTTCTTC. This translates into CASSLDLRTGSNEQFF.

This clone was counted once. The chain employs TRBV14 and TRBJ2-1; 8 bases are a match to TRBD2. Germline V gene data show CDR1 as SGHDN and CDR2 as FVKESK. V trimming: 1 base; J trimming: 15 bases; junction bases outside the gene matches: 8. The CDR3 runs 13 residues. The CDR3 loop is CASSQVRGGVPFF. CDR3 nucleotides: TGTGCCAGCAGCCAAGTACGGGGGGGCGTCCCGTTCTTC.

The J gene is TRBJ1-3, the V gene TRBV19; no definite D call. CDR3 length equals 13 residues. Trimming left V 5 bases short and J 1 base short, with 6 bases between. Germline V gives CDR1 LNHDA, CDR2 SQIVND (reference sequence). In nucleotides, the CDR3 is TGTGCCAGTAGTGCGGGTTCTGGAAACACCATATATTTT. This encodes CASSAGSGNTIYF.

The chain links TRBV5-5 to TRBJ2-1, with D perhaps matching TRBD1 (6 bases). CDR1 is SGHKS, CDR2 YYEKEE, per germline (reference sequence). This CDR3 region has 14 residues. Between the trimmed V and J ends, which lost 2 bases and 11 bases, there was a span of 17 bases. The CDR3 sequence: CASSLAGVGRQQFF. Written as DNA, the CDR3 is TGTGCCAGCAGCTTAGCAGGGGTCGGACGCCAGCAGTTCTTC.

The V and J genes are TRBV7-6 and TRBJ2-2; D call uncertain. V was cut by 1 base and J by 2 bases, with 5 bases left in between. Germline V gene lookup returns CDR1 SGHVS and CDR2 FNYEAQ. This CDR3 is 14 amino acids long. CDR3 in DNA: TGTGCCAGCAGCTTAGGGCTTAACACCGGGGAGCTGTTTTTT. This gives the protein CASSLGLNTGELFF.

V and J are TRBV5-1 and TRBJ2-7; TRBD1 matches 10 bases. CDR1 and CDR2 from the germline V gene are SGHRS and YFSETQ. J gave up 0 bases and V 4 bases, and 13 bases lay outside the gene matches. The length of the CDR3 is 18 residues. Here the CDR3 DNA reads TGCGCCAGCAGCCACCGAGGGGGGACAGGGGCCCTCTCCTACGAGCAGTACTTC. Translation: CASSHRGGTGALSYEQYF.

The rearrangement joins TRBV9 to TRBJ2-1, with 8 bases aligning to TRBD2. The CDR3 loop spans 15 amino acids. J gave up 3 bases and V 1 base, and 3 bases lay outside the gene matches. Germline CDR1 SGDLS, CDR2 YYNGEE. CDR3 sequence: CASSVLSGSYNEQFF. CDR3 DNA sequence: TGTGCCAGCAGCGTACTCAGCGGGAGCTACAATGAGCAGTTCTTC.